This TCR beta chain derives from a study of T cells in Graves' hyperthyroidism and ophthalmopathy. The CDR3 loop spans 14 amino acids. The V gene end was trimmed by 6 bases and the J gene end by 5 bases; junction bases not matched to a gene: 9. CDR1 and CDR2 (germline): DFQATT, SNEGSKA (reference sequence). It was RNA transcripts that yielded the amplified TCR beta CDR3 regions. The HTBI primer set drove a first-round RT-PCR of the TCR CDR3. TCRdb recomputed calls from the multiplex PCR reads with MiXCR, one row per CDR3 protein. The sample shows around 99,000 distinct CDR3 sequences, 15% to 20% of them seen only once.

The origin of this receptor is a woman between 45 and 65 years old with Graves' hyperthyroidism. The specimen was blood. The rearrangement uses TRBV20-1 and TRBJ2-1; TRBD2 matches 8 bases. In nucleotides, the CDR3 is TGCAGTGCGGACCTCGGGACTAGGAACAATGAGCAGTTCTTC. Its protein product is CSADLGTRNNEQFF.